Listed below are T cell receptor beta chains from one sample, sequenced in a study of long-term antiretroviral therapy in people with HIV. Some clones are missing from TCRdb's copy, which holds only in-frame ones; the method was immunoSEQ multiplex PCR. Of 30,000 to 40,000 clones in the sample, 65% to 80% are singletons; the top ten hold 8.2%. This specimen was unsorted PBMCs, taken 3.1 years after starting antiretroviral therapy. The receptors stem from a woman between 45 and 65 years old with HIV. Each CDR3 is given with its conserved first and last residue. Fields, in order: J gene, CDR3 length, D gene, V gene, clone size, CDR3 DNA, CDR3 protein. The D gene is left open where the match is weak. Clone size is not always given. Where it is, it says once, few, many or a class for expanded clones.

TRBJ2-7,14,.,TRBV7-6,.,TGTGCCAGCAGCTCCTTCGGCACAAACTACGAGCAGTACTTC,CASSSFGTNYEQYF
TRBJ1-2,16,TRBD1,TRBV11-2,.,TGTGCCAGCAGTCCCACCCTGGGGACAGGCGTCTATGGCTACACCTTC,CASSPTLGTGVYGYTF
TRBJ2-1,13,.,TRBV5-6,.,TGTGCCAGCAGCTTCTCCTACGGGTATGAGCAGTTCTTC,CASSFSYGYEQFF
TRBJ1-2,13,.,TRBV15,.,TGTGCCGTTCGGGACACTACTAACTATGGCTACACCTTC,CAVRDTTNYGYTF
TRBJ1-4,14,.,TRBV5-4,once,TGTGCCAGCAGCTCCCGGGCCGGGGGTGAAAAACTGTTTTTT,CASSSRAGGEKLFF
TRBJ1-6,15,.,TRBV5-6,.,TGTGCCAGCAGCTTGGGAGGGGCCCGGAATTCACCCCTCCACTTT,CASSLGGARNSPLHF
TRBJ2-5,17,.,TRBV14,.,TGTGCCAGCAGCCAAGACGCTGGCGGGGGCCCCCAAGAGACCCAGTACTTC,CASSQDAGGGPQETQYF
TRBJ2-7,12,.,TRBV10-3,.,TGTGCCATCAGTGGTCAGGTCTACGAGCAGTACTTC,CAISGQVYEQYF
TRBJ2-7,14,.,TRBV18,.,TGTGCCAGCTCACCAGGGGCAGGGACCTACGAGCAGTACTTC,CASSPGAGTYEQYF
TRBJ1-2,12,.,TRBV5-6,few,TGTGCCAGCAGCTCCACAAGATATGGCTACACCTTC,CASSSTRYGYTF
TRBJ2-1,19,TRBD2,TRBV5-6,.,TGTGCCAGCAGCTTGTTAGCGGGGGGTTCCGTTAAATTCTACAATGAGCAGTTCTTC,CASSLLAGGSVKFYNEQFF
TRBJ1-1,14,TRBD1,TRBV4-2,.,TGTGCCAGCAGCCATTCCGGGACAGATATTGAAGCTTTCTTT,CASSHSGTDIEAFF
TRBJ2-4,15,.,TRBV7-9,few,TGTGCCAGCAGCTCCCGGTTTGGATTGGAAAACATTCAGTACTTC,CASSSRFGLENIQYF
TRBJ2-3,14,TRBD2,TRBV5-1,.,TGCGCCAGCGGCTCGGGACTATATACAGATACGCAGTATTTT,CASGSGLYTDTQYF
TRBJ2-7,14,TRBD2,TRBV2,.,TGTGCCAGCAGCAGCGGGGGGGGAGCCTACGAGCAGTACTTC,CASSSGGGAYEQYF
TRBJ2-6,15,.,TRBV9,.,TGTGCCAGCAGCGTAGAAAGCTCTGGGGCCAACGTCCTGACTTTC,CASSVESSGANVLTF
TRBJ2-3,16,.,TRBV9,.,TGTGCCAGCAGCCAAACGGGACTTTTCGGGACAGATACGCAGTATTTT,CASSQTGLFGTDTQYF
TRBJ2-1,16,TRBD2,TRBV11-3,.,TGTGCCAGCAGCTCTAGAACTAGCGGGGGGGCCGAAGAGCAGTTCTTC,CASSSRTSGGAEEQFF
TRBJ1-1,11,.,TRBV7-9,.,TGTGCCAGCAGCTTTGGCGCTGAAGCTTTCTTT,CASSFGAEAFF
TRBJ2-1,17,TRBD2,TRBV5-1,.,TGCGCCAGCAGCCAGACTAGCGGGGGGCATCCCTACAATGAGCAGTTCTTC,CASSQTSGGHPYNEQFF
TRBJ1-4,16,.,TRBV4-1,.,TGCGCCAGCAGCCAAGATATGGGGACGGCTAATGAAAAACTGTTTTTT,CASSQDMGTANEKLFF
TRBJ2-5,15,.,TRBV7-9,.,TGTGCCAGCAGCCACCCCGCACTGGAACCGAGGACCCAGTACTTC,CASSHPALEPRTQYF
TRBJ1-6,14,.,TRBV6-5,few,TGTGCCAGCAGTTACTCGATTTCCCATTCACCCCTCCACTTT,CASSYSISHSPLHF
TRBJ2-1,16,.,TRBV6-5,.,TGTGCCAGCAGTTACTCGGGAGTTACCTCCTACAATGAGCAGTTCTTC,CASSYSGVTSYNEQFF
TRBJ1-4,18,TRBD1,TRBV5-1,.,TGCGCCAGCAGCTCAACTCCCGGGGGACAGTCAACTAATGAAAAACTGTTTTTT,CASSSTPGGQSTNEKLFF
TRBJ1-3,12,.,TRBV30,few,TGTGCCTGGAAGATGCCTGGAAACACCATATATTTT,CAWKMPGNTIYF
TRBJ1-2,14,TRBD1,TRBV6-5,once,TGTGCCAGCAGTACGACAGGGAGGGGGGATGGCTACACCTTC,CASSTTGRGDGYTF
TRBJ2-1,14,TRBD1,TRBV29-1,.,TGCAGCGTTGTTTTCGGACAGGGGGCGTATGAGCAGTTCTTC,CSVVFGQGAYEQFF
TRBJ1-1,15,.,TRBV6-5,.,TGTGCCAGCAGTTACTCGTCGGTAGTTAACACTGAAGCTTTCTTT,CASSYSSVVNTEAFF
TRBJ2-3,16,.,TRBV6-5,.,TGTGCCAGCAGTTCTCTCCTAGCGAGAGGGACAGATACGCAGTATTTT,CASSSLLARGTDTQYF
TRBJ1-1,14,.,TRBV7-9,.,TGTGCCAGCAGCTTAGCTCGGCCCGGCACTGAAGCTTTCTTT,CASSLARPGTEAFF
TRBJ2-6,20,TRBD1,TRBV19,.,TGTGCCAGTAGTAGGAGACAGGGGGCCTTTGTGGGAGCTGGGGCCAACGTCCTGACTTTC,CASSRRQGAFVGAGANVLTF
TRBJ1-1,17,.,TRBV4-1,.,TGCGCCAGCAGCAGATTAGGTGTCCCCCAAATAAACACTGAAGCTTTCTTT,CASSRLGVPQINTEAFF
TRBJ2-7,13,.,TRBV2,.,TGTGCCAGCATAAAAGAGAGAGACCTCGAGCAGTACTTC,CASIKERDLEQYF
TRBJ2-3,16,TRBD1,TRBV9,.,TGTGCCAGCAGCGTAGCGGGACAGTCCGTTACAGATACGCAGTATTTT,CASSVAGQSVTDTQYF
TRBJ1-2,12,.,TRBV5-5,.,TGTGCCAGCAGCTTTCCCCTCGGGGGCTACACCTTC,CASSFPLGGYTF
TRBJ2-5,11,.,TRBV2,.,TGTGCCAGCAGAGCAGAAGAGACCCAGTACTTC,CASRAEETQYF
TRBJ1-5,14,.,TRBV6-1,.,TGTGCCAGCAGGGATGGACAGCGGGTAGGACCCCAGCATTTT,CASRDGQRVGPQHF
TRBJ1-1,13,.,TRBV7-9,.,TGTGCCAGCAGCTCCGATTTTGGTGGGTCGATGCCCTTT,CASSSDFGGSMPF
TRBJ2-2,17,.,TRBV7-8,.,TGTGCCAGCAGTTCCACTACCGCGGGGAGGAACACCGGGGAGCTGTTTTTT,CASSSTTAGRNTGELFF
TRBJ1-1,14,.,TRBV5-1,.,TGCGCCAGCAGAGAAACGGTTCCGGAGGGCCCGTTCTTATTT,CASRETVPEGPFLF
TRBJ2-5,14,TRBD1,TRBV18,.,TGTGCCAGCTCACCAGGACAGGGCCCAGAGACCCAGTACTTC,CASSPGQGPETQYF
TRBJ2-1,16,TRBD2,TRBV5-6,.,TGTGCCAGCAGCTTGGGGCTAGCGGGGGGGCAGAATGAGCAGTTCTTC,CASSLGLAGGQNEQFF
TRBJ2-2,15,TRBD2,TRBV5-4,.,TGTGCCAGCAGCTTTGGGACTAGCGGCACCGGGGAGCTGTTTTTT,CASSFGTSGTGELFF
TRBJ1-5,13,.,TRBV28,.,TGTGCCAGCAGTTTATTCTTAAATCAGCCCCAGCATTTT,CASSLFLNQPQHF
TRBJ2-5,13,.,TRBV10-2,.,TGCGCCAGCAGTGGGCCACACCAAGAGACCCAGTACTTC,CASSGPHQETQYF
TRBJ2-4,13,.,TRBV7-9,.,TGTGCCAGCAGCTTAGCGGAGGTTAACATTCAGTACTTC,CASSLAEVNIQYF
TRBJ1-1,14,.,TRBV30,.,TGTGCCTGGAGTGGAGGGTCAACGAACACTGAAGCTTTCTTT,CAWSGGSTNTEAFF
TRBJ2-1,13,.,TRBV11-2,.,TGTGCCAGCACCTCTCGAGCCTACAATGAGCAGTTCTTC,CASTSRAYNEQFF
TRBJ2-3,14,.,TRBV5-1,.,TGCGCCAGCAGCCCCGGGACTTACACAGATACGCAGTATTTT,CASSPGTYTDTQYF
TRBJ2-5,13,.,TRBV2,.,TGTGCCAGCAGTGCGTGGAGCCGGGAGACCCAGTACTTC,CASSAWSRETQYF
TRBJ1-5,12,.,TRBV6-6,.,TGTGCCAGCAGTTATGGTGATCAGCCCCAGCATTTT,CASSYGDQPQHF
TRBJ1-1,13,.,TRBV30,.,TGTGCCTGGAGTGTCGCCCTGAACACTGAAGCTTTCTTT,CAWSVALNTEAFF
TRBJ2-7,14,.,TRBV7-9,few,TGTGCCAGCAGCTTAGCCACGCCCCCCTACGAGCAGTACTTC,CASSLATPPYEQYF
TRBJ1-1,16,.,TRBV19,.,TGTGCCAGTAAGGAGTATGGGGTTGGGCAGGATTTTGAAGCTTTCTTT,CASKEYGVGQDFEAFF
TRBJ1-5,14,.,TRBV27,few,TGTGCCAGCAGTCCCCAGGGAGACAATCAGCCCCAGCATTTT,CASSPQGDNQPQHF
TRBJ2-2,15,TRBD2,TRBV5-1,.,TGCGCCAGCAGCTTGCAAGCGGGATACACCGGGGAGCTGTTTTTT,CASSLQAGYTGELFF
TRBJ1-5,17,TRBD1,TRBV30,once,TGTGCCTGGAGTCCGGGACAGGGTCCGTATAGCAATCAGCCCCAGCATTTT,CAWSPGQGPYSNQPQHF
TRBJ1-5,17,TRBD1,TRBV27,.,TGTGCCAGCAGTTTGCGGGCCCCGGGACAGGGAACTCAGCCCCAGCATTTT,CASSLRAPGQGTQPQHF
TRBJ2-2,11,.,TRBV4-1,once,TGCGCCAGCAGGCACTCCGGGGAGCTGTTTTTT,CASRHSGELFF